The 27 T cell receptor beta chains given below trace back to one sample, sequenced in a study of CD4 T cells in lung cancer. Mutant 27-mer peptides stimulated the PBMCs for approximately 2 weeks before restimulation with peptide-pulsed autologous B cells. The sorted cells were live T cells secreting IFNgamma after restimulation with peptide-pulsed B cells. Limiting-dilution expansion used around 3 or 10 sorted cells per well for roughly 12 to 21 days. This table comes from immunoSEQ multiplex PCR, and its TCRdb copy is limited to in-frame clones, with some not included. In the table there are fewer than 2,000 clones, less than 75% of which are singletons. These receptors have no known antigen. Material for sequencing was a CD4+ T cell line or clone grown in culture. The receptors here all came from a woman aged 55-70 years with non-small cell lung cancer. Some clones in this sample may be carry-over from other donors' samples.

V and J are TRBV29-1 and TRBJ2-7; possible D gene TRBD1, 6 bases. The CDR3 spans 13 residues. The germline V gene encodes CDR1 SQVTM and CDR2 ANQGSEA. The V end lost 4 bases, the J end lost 3 bases, and 13 bases lay between the germline ends. The CDR3: CSVARRTDYEQYF. As DNA, the CDR3 is TGCAGCGTTGCCAGACGGACAGACTACGAGCAGTACTTC.

The chain combines TRBV7-9 with TRBJ1-1; D is unresolved. Trimming pared 1 base from V and 4 bases from J, leaving 7 bases between. This CDR3 has 13 amino acids. Germline lookup yields CDR1 SEHNR and CDR2 FQNEAQ (reference sequence). The CDR3 region has the DNA TGTGCCAGCAGCTTAGACGTCGGCACTGAAGCTTTCTTT. Translating it yields CASSLDVGTEAFF.

This chain links TRBV28 with TRBJ2-5; perhaps TRBD2 as D (6 bases). Deletions cut 7 bases from V and 0 bases from J, with 12 bases between. The CDR3 has 14 residues. CDR1 is MDHEN, CDR2 SYDVKM, per germline. The CDR3 is CASTVEGYQETQYF. Written as DNA, the CDR3 is TGTGCCAGCACGGTGGAGGGCTACCAAGAGACCCAGTACTTC.

This clone was seen once. The chain carries TRBV11-2 and TRBJ1-1, with D uncertain. V lost 2 bases and J 2 bases, leaving 6 bases between the germline ends. CDR3 length: 13 residues. Per the germline V gene, CDR1 is SGHAT and CDR2 is FQNNGV. CDR3 nucleotides: TGTGCCAGCAGCTTAAGGACCAACACTGAAGCTTTCTTT. Encoded protein: CASSLRTNTEAFF.

The gene calls are TRBV30 and TRBJ2-3; TRBD2 aligns across 9 bases. CDR1 is GTSNPN and CDR2 is SVGIG in the germline V gene (reference sequence). V was pared by 2 bases and J by 3 bases, with 3 bases of the junction left unmatched. The CDR3 has 14 amino acids. The CDR3 nucleotides read TGTGCCTGGAGTCCTAGCGGGGTAACAGATACGCAGTATTTT. This codes for CAWSPSGVTDTQYF.

The table lists this clone with a few counts. The chain carries TRBV7-9 and TRBJ1-6; D is undetermined. The CDR3 covers 13 residues. Germline values: CDR1 SEHNR, CDR2 FQNEAQ (reference sequence). V was shortened by 1 base and J by 7 bases, with 5 bases between the two germline ends. The chain's CDR3 is CASSLESNSPLHF. DNA for the CDR3: TGTGCCAGCAGCTTAGAATCCAATTCACCCCTCCACTTT.

The chain uses TRBV2 and TRBJ1-2, with D hard to call. The CDR3 is 12 residues long. Germline V gives CDR1 SNHLY, CDR2 FYNNEI. Trimming shortened V by 4 bases and J by 7 bases, and 10 bases separated the two germline ends. The DNA of the CDR3 is TGTGCCAGCAGTGGTAGCGGGTTTGGCTACACCTTC. Residues: CASSGSGFGYTF.

The chain combines TRBV5-1 with TRBJ1-1; D ambiguous. This CDR3 has 14 residues. Trimming took 5 bases from V and 0 from J, leaving 11 bases between them. CDR1 SGHRS and CDR2 YFSETQ come from the germline V gene. CDR3 region: CASSILGMNTEAFF. The CDR3 nucleotides are TGCGCCAGCAGTATCCTGGGAATGAACACTGAAGCTTTCTTT.

This sequence joins TRBV19 and TRBJ1-4, with a tentative D call TRBD1 (5 bases). The CDR3 spans 14 residues. V lost 5 bases to trimming and J lost 7 bases, with 14 bases between them. Germline V gene sequence: CDR1 LNHDA, CDR2 SQIVND (reference sequence). The DNA of the CDR3 is TGTGCCAGTAGTGACGGGGGTTTTGGTGAAAAACTGTTTTTT. Its protein is CASSDGGFGEKLFF.

V usage is TRBV6-1 and J usage is TRBJ2-2; unclear D gene. This CDR3 contains 11 residues. Germline V gene lookup returns CDR1 MNHNS and CDR2 SASEGT. The V end lost 6 bases, the J end lost 5 bases, and 4 bases lay between the germline ends. The CDR3 here is CASRGTGELFF. The DNA of the CDR3 is TGTGCCAGCAGGGGGACCGGGGAGCTGTTTTTT.

The V and J genes are TRBV5-5 and TRBJ2-2; D might be TRBD2 (6 bases). The CDR3 length is 16 residues. Per the germline V gene, CDR1 is SGHKS and CDR2 is YYEKEE (reference sequence). Trimming removed 4 bases from V and 1 base from J, with 14 bases in between. The CDR3 bases are TGTGCCAGCAGCATTAAGGGACTGATGAACACCGGGGAGCTGTTTTTT. The encoded protein is CASSIKGLMNTGELFF.

This chain uses TRBV6-5 with TRBJ2-6; D is unresolved. The CDR3 extends over 14 amino acids. With 5 bases removed from V and 0 bases from J, the gap between germline ends came to 5 bases. The germline CDR1 and CDR2 sequences are MNHEY and SVGAGI. The CDR3 loop reads CASSAPSGANVLTF. CDR3 bases: TGTGCCAGCAGTGCTCCCTCTGGGGCCAACGTCCTGACTTTC.

This chain joins TRBV7-9 and TRBJ1-2, with D uncertain. The V end was cut by 5 bases, the J end by 11 bases, with 12 bases between. Germline V gene data show CDR1 as SEHNR and CDR2 as FQNEAQ (reference sequence). There are 11 residues in the CDR3. The CDR3 is CASSPPLIYTF. CDR3 bases: TGTGCCAGCAGCCCGCCCCTGATTTACACCTTC.

This rearrangement joins TRBV5-1 to TRBJ2-3, with TRBD2 matching 15 bases. The length of the CDR3 is 18 residues. Germline-derived CDR1 and CDR2 are SGHRS and YFSETQ. Losses at the gene ends were 5 bases for V and 2 bases for J; bases not matched to a gene: 9. CDR3 nucleotide sequence: TGCGCCAGCAGACCTCCGGGACTAGCGGGGGGACACACAGATACGCAGTATTTT. Protein product: CASRPPGLAGGHTDTQYF. The full variable domain, completed using reference TRBV5-1 and TRBJ2-3, is KAGVTQTPRYLIKTRGQQVTLSCSPISGHRSVSWYQQTPGQGLQFLFEYFSETQRNKGNFPGRFSGRQFSNSRSEMNVSTLELGDSALYLCASRPPGLAGGHTDTQYFGPGTRLTVL.

This clone was seen a few times. This sequence joins TRBV28 and TRBJ1-1; weak D call: TRBD1 (6 bases). This CDR3 comprises 16 residues. Germline V gene data show CDR1 as MDHEN and CDR2 as SYDVKM. V lost 6 bases and J lost 1, with 18 bases in between. Here the CDR3 DNA reads TGTGCCAGCAGGCTCCACCGGGACATCCAGAACACTGAAGCTTTCTTT. Its translation: CASRLHRDIQNTEAFF.

The rearrangement uses TRBV30 and TRBJ2-3; TRBD1 matches 11 bases. The CDR3 totals 15 residues. Looked up from germline, CDR1 is GTSNPN and CDR2 is SVGIG (reference sequence). The ends lost 2 bases at V and 5 bases at J; junction bases unmatched: 6. CDR3 DNA sequence: TGTGCCTGGAGTACCCTGGGACAGGGGGGAGATACGCAGTATTTT. Its protein product is CAWSTLGQGGDTQYF.

The rearrangement joins TRBV4-1 to TRBJ2-7; D gene uncertain. CDR1 is MGHRA, CDR2 YSYEKL, per germline. The V end lost 1 base, the J end lost 0 bases, and 10 bases lay between the germline ends. CDR3 length: 15 amino acids. The CDR3 reads CASSQAMFSSYEQYF. The CDR3 DNA follows: TGCGCCAGCAGCCAAGCGATGTTTTCCTCCTACGAGCAGTACTTC.

The table lists this clone with a count of one. The chain joins TRBV6-5 to TRBJ1-1, with D unclear. V dropped 3 bases and J dropped 3 bases, with 11 bases sitting between them. This CDR3 is 14 amino acids long. In germline, CDR1 is MNHEY, CDR2 SVGAGI. DNA for the CDR3: TGTGCCAGCAGTTATAAGCCGGAGGACACTGAAGCTTTCTTT. Encoded protein: CASSYKPEDTEAFF.

V gene TRBV5-1 combines with J gene TRBJ2-3; 7 nucleotides match TRBD2. Germline lookup yields CDR1 SGHRS and CDR2 YFSETQ. The CDR3 has 14 residues. V trimming: 4 bases; J trimming: 4 bases; junction bases outside the gene matches: 6. The chain's CDR3 is CASSEGGRPDTQYF. The CDR3 DNA is TGCGCCAGCAGCGAGGGAGGGAGGCCAGATACGCAGTATTTT.

The chain carries TRBV28 and TRBJ2-7, with a weak D call TRBD2 (6 bases). Germline CDR1 and CDR2: MDHEN and SYDVKM. V shed 8 bases and J shed 3 bases, with 14 bases lying between them. The CDR3 covers 13 residues. CDR3 sequence (DNA): TGTGCCAGCCGATATAGCGGTTACTACGAGCAGTACTTC. This gives the protein CASRYSGYYEQYF. The variable domain in full, completed from reference TRBV28 and TRBJ2-7, reads DVKVTQSSRYLVKRTGEKVFLECVQDMDHENMFWYRQDPGLGLRLIYFSYDVKMKEKGDIPEGYSVSREKKERFSLILESASTNQTSMYLCASRYSGYYEQYFGPGTRLTVT.

With respect to this clone: The CDR3 does not end in the conserved phenylalanine or tryptophan, so this is likely a read error. V usage is TRBV7-8 and J usage is TRBJ1-4; the match to TRBD1 covers 7 bases. This CDR3 comprises 14 residues. V lost 4 bases to trimming and J lost 4 bases; unmatched junction nucleotides: 3. Looked up from germline, CDR1 is SGHVS and CDR2 is FQNEAQ. CDR3 protein: CASSWGQHNEKLFC. Here the CDR3 DNA reads TGTGCCAGCAGCTGGGGACAGCATAATGAAAAACTGTTTTGT.

V is TRBV11-3 and J is TRBJ2-2; D remains unclear. Germline V gene lookup returns CDR1 SGHNT and CDR2 YENEEA. The CDR3 has 13 residues. V lost 4 bases and J lost 6, with 9 bases in between. In DNA, the CDR3 is TGTGCCAGCAGCTATACGCCCGCCGGGGAGCTGTTTTTT. Translating it yields CASSYTPAGELFF.

This clone was seen a handful of times. The chain is built from TRBV19 and TRBJ2-2; TRBD1 agrees at 8 bases. The CDR3 is made up of 15 amino acids. V lost 7 bases to trimming and J lost 0 bases; unmatched junction nucleotides: 4. Germline loops: CDR1 LNHDA, CDR2 SQIVND (reference sequence). The CDR3 DNA is TGTGCCAGTAACAGGGGGAACCCGAACACCGGGGAGCTGTTTTTT. Translating it yields CASNRGNPNTGELFF.

Only one count was recorded for this clone. The chain combines TRBV7-9 with TRBJ2-2; 8 nucleotides agree with TRBD1. Germline V lookup: CDR1 SEHNR, CDR2 FQNEAQ (reference sequence). V gave up 6 bases and J gave up 1 base; unmatched junction bases: 4. The CDR3 loop spans 15 amino acids. CDR3 loop: CASRPGQVNTGELFF. CDR3 coding DNA: TGTGCCAGCAGACCGGGACAGGTGAACACCGGGGAGCTGTTTTTT. The full variable domain, its missing parts supplied by reference TRBV7-9 and TRBJ2-2, is DTGVSQNPRHKITKRGQNVTFRCDPISEHNRLYWYRQTLGQGPEFLTYFQNEAQLEKSRLLSDRFSAERPKGSFSTLEIQRTEQGDSAMYLCASRPGQVNTGELFFGEGSRLTVL.

This clone was observed a few times. The rearrangement joins TRBV18 to TRBJ2-2, with a tentative D call TRBD1 (5 bases). V was cut by 0 bases and J by 6 bases, with 8 bases left in between. The germline V gene has CDR1 KGHSH and CDR2 LQKENI. This CDR3 spans 14 amino acids. CDR3 region: CASSPPTGAGELFF. CDR3 DNA: TGTGCCAGCTCACCACCAACAGGTGCCGGGGAGCTGTTTTTT.

The rearrangement links TRBV5-1 to TRBJ2-2, with 7 positions matching TRBD1. Germline V CDR1 and CDR2: SGHRS, YFSETQ. The CDR3 has 15 residues. The junction had 2 bases not matched to a gene; V was cut back by 0 bases and J by 3 bases. The CDR3 coding sequence is TGCGCCAGCAGCTTGGGACAGGGAGACACCGGGGAGCTGTTTTTT. Translating it yields CASSLGQGDTGELFF.

A few counts support this clone. The rearrangement links TRBV6-5 to TRBJ1-6, with 9 bases that match TRBD1. This CDR3 contains 15 residues. J gave up 10 bases and V 0 bases, and 4 bases lay outside the gene matches. Germline V lookup: CDR1 MNHEY, CDR2 SVGAGI. The CDR3 nucleotides are TGTGCCAGCAGTTACTCACAGGGGGCTCGGTCACCCCTCCACTTT. It codes for CASSYSQGARSPLHF.